This T cell receptor beta chain was profiled in a study of a mutant IDH1 vaccine in newly diagnosed glioma. On the study more broadly: Radiotherapy alone preceded vaccination by 4-6 weeks; alternatively, vaccination started with temozolomide cycles. Standard pretreatment was either radiotherapy, temozolomide, or, for most, radiochemotherapy with temozolomide.

Described time point: week 35, safety follow-up. The study gave 300 ug of mutant IDH1 20-mer peptide per vaccine dose, with topical imiquimod. Patients were given eight vaccinations, scheduled in weeks 1, 3, 5, 7, 11, 15, 19 and 23. Donors' newly diagnosed IDH1-mutant WHO grade 3 or 4 astrocytomas lacked nuclear ATRX. Notes on this clone: Antigen specificity is unknown.

The CDR3 is 16 residues long. Germline-derived CDR1 and CDR2 are SGHDT and YYEEEE. V was clipped by 0 bases and J by 5 bases, with 12 bases between them. Here immunoSEQ multiplex PCR was the method, and the copy in TCRdb shows in-frame clones only, minus some. This sample yields tens of thousands of clones, of which around 91% are seen a single time; around 1.5% belongs to the top ten. The chain couples TRBV5-6 to TRBJ1-6; no clear D. Sequenced here: PBMCs, sampled from a glioma patient whose treatment included an IDH1 peptide vaccine. The receptor's source is a man in his forties with glioma. CDR3 DNA: TGTGCCAGCAGCTTGGGAAGGAGCGATCATAATTCACCCCTCCACTTT. Amino acids: CASSLGRSDHNSPLHF.